This T cell receptor beta chain was obtained from a study of T cell responses to AZD1222 COVID-19 vaccine. Libraries were prepared by immunoSEQ multiplex PCR; TCRdb keeps only in-frame clonotypes and omits some of them. The table has tens of thousands of clones, about 93% seen once. V was shortened by 3 bases and J by 5 bases, with 16 bases between the two germline ends. Germline V lookup: CDR1 MNHNS, CDR2 SASEGT. This CDR3 is 15 amino acids long. Turning to this clone: The antigen remains unidentified.

Findings and caveats of the study: Sampling that yielded the repertoires occurred only after the peak T cell response. Females outnumbered males among donors, who were mostly white British; clonal diversity was possibly underestimated.

The sequencing here drew on peripheral blood, taken 28 days after the second AZD1222 dose. The sequence derives from an adult who received the AZD1222 COVID-19 vaccine. This rearrangement joins TRBV6-1 to TRBJ1-2; possibly TRBD1 for D (6 bases). The CDR3: CASSDQHREGYGYTF. CDR3 bases: TGTGCCAGCAGTGATCAGCACAGGGAAGGTTATGGCTACACCTTC.